This T cell receptor beta chain came from a study of cytomegalovirus exposure and HLA in healthy donors. On the study more broadly: Earlier work reported approximately 110 million unique TCR beta sequences from about 190 million T cells. Whole-study findings and limits: Data from an earlier analysis indicated that most TCR beta V segments were productive either about 87% or about 30% of the time. Upon later analysis, HLA-associated TCR beta chains proved more clonally expanded than other, equally common chains. The study labeled 150 to 200 TCR beta chains cytomegalovirus-associated.

PCR amplification relied on 60 Vbeta primers (plus 13 Jbeta primers). Only in-frame clones appear in the TCRdb table, and some are missing; sequencing was by immunoSEQ multiplex PCR. This sample has about 130,000 clones, with 83% found just once. From germline, CDR1 is GTSNPN and CDR2 SVGIG (reference sequence). This CDR3 comprises 15 residues. Trimming cost V 2 bases and J 5 bases, with 18 bases left between them. About this clone itself: Its matching antigen is unknown.

This clonotype originated in a girl aged 2-10 years in good health and CMV-seronegative. The gene calls are TRBV30 and TRBJ2-5; tentative D call: TRBD2 (5 bases). Sequenced input: PBMCs. The CDR3 loop is CAWSLVAIPGETQYF. CDR3 in DNA: TGTGCCTGGAGTCTCGTAGCGATTCCGGGGGAGACCCAGTACTTC.